These 27 T cell receptor beta chains were all obtained from the same sample, sequenced in a study of cytomegalovirus exposure and HLA in healthy donors. PCR primers comprised 60 Vbeta and 13 Jbeta primers. Profiled with immunoSEQ multiplex PCR; TCRdb holds only in-frame clones, not every one. In the table there are hundreds of thousands of clones, more than 75% of which are singletons. Sequenced: PBMCs. The receptors shown here come from a man aged 40-49 years in good health and CMV-seropositive.

This clone was counted only a few times. This rearrangement joins TRBV5-6 to TRBJ2-3; 8 bases line up with TRBD2. The CDR3 sequence is 17 residues long. The V segment lost 3 bases and the J segment 6 bases; nucleotides outside the gene matches: 15. The V gene's germline CDR1 is SGHDT and CDR2 YYEEEE. CDR3 DNA: TGTGCCAGCAGCTGGGGGACTAGGAGTAGGGGGACGGATACGCAGTATTTT. Protein sequence: CASSWGTRSRGTDTQYF.

The chain links TRBV7-8 to TRBJ2-2, with no clear D. CDR1 and CDR2 from the germline V gene are SGHVS and FQNEAQ. The CDR3 totals 13 residues. V lost 5 bases and J lost 2, with 6 bases in between. CDR3: CASSILNTGELFF. As DNA, the CDR3 is TGTGCCAGCAGCATCCTTAACACCGGGGAGCTGTTTTTT.

The chain uses TRBV7-9 and TRBJ2-7; TRBD2 matches 15 bases. The CDR3 runs 17 residues. J lost 1 base, V lost 5 bases, and 6 bases had no gene match. Germline CDR1 and CDR2: SEHNR and FQNEAQ (reference sequence). In DNA, the CDR3 is TGTGCCAGCAGCCCGGGACTAGCGGGAGGCGAATCCTACGAGCAGTACGTC. Encoded protein: CASSPGLAGGESYEQYV.

This chain links TRBV7-3 with TRBJ2-3; 13 nucleotides line up with TRBD2. Trimming at V came to 5 bases and at J to 5 bases, leaving 7 bases not matched to a gene. From germline, CDR1 is SGHTA and CDR2 FQGTGA. CDR3 length: 16 amino acids. This CDR3 is CASSPRTSGRIDTQYF. CDR3 coding DNA: TGTGCCAGCAGCCCACGGACTAGCGGGAGAATAGATACGCAGTATTTT.

This rearrangement joins TRBV5-1 to TRBJ2-1; TRBD1 aligns across 7 bases. The germline V gene has CDR1 SGHRS and CDR2 YFSETQ. The V gene end was trimmed by 4 bases and the J gene end by 4 bases; junction bases not matched to a gene: 5. The CDR3 totals 14 residues. CDR3 residues: CASSPGQTYNEQFF. The CDR3 DNA reads TGCGCCAGCAGCCCGGGACAGACATACAATGAGCAGTTCTTC.

The chain couples TRBV2 to TRBJ1-2, with TRBD1 matching 11 bases. In germline, CDR1 is SNHLY, CDR2 FYNNEI. The length of the CDR3 is 15 residues. V lost 4 bases, J lost 7 bases, and 8 bases stayed unmatched. In DNA form, the CDR3 reads TGTGCCAGCAGTGTCGATGGACAGGGGGCGTCTGGCTACACCTTC. Residues: CASSVDGQGASGYTF.

This clone was seen once. V and J are TRBV19 and TRBJ2-5; 9 positions agree with TRBD1. J gave up 1 base and V 6 bases, and 0 bases lay outside the gene matches. Germline values: CDR1 LNHDA, CDR2 SQIVND (reference sequence). CDR3 length: 13 residues. The CDR3 spells CASRDRGQETQYF. CDR3 coding DNA: TGTGCCAGTAGGGACAGGGGCCAAGAGACCCAGTACTTC. Drawing the rest from reference TRBV19 and TRBJ2-5, the complete variable domain is DGGITQSPKYLFRKEGQNVTLSCEQNLNHDAMYWYRQDPGQGLRLIYYSQIVNDFQKGDIAEGYSVSREKKESFPLTVTSAQKNPTAFYLCASRDRGQETQYFGPGTRLLVL.

The J gene is TRBJ1-2, the V gene TRBV7-8; unclear D gene. V gave up 0 bases and J gave up 0 bases, with 5 bases separating them. This CDR3 comprises 14 residues. Germline lookup yields CDR1 SGHVS and CDR2 FQNEAQ. CDR3 region: CASSLAHSNYGYTF. The CDR3 DNA is TGTGCCAGCAGCTTAGCACATTCTAACTATGGCTACACCTTC.

The gene calls are TRBV25-1 and TRBJ2-1; 10 nucleotides match TRBD1. V dropped 5 bases and J dropped 4; count of bases not matched to a gene: 5. The V gene's germline CDR1 is MGHDK and CDR2 SYGVNS. The CDR3 contains 15 residues. CDR3 sequence reads: CASSTRDRGYNEQFF. The CDR3, as DNA: TGTGCCAGCAGTACAAGGGACAGGGGTTACAATGAGCAGTTCTTC.

The chain joins TRBV18 to TRBJ1-4; D may be TRBD1 (5 bases). Trimming removed 3 bases from V and 0 bases from J, with 8 bases in between. Germline values: CDR1 KGHSH, CDR2 LQKENI. CDR3 length: 15 amino acids. The CDR3 DNA reads TGTGCCAGCTCACCGGACACAGCAACTAATGAAAAACTGTTTTTT. This sequence encodes CASSPDTATNEKLFF.

The V and J genes are TRBV7-3 and TRBJ2-7; 7 bases are shared with TRBD1. This CDR3 has 16 residues. V lost 6 bases, J lost 5 bases, and 16 bases stayed unmatched. Germline V CDR1 and CDR2: SGHTA, FQGTGA. This CDR3 is CASRLSLNRGENEQYV. For the CDR3, the DNA is TGTGCCAGCAGGCTTAGTCTTAACAGGGGAGAAAACGAGCAGTACGTC.

This chain connects TRBV5-1 to TRBJ2-7; weak D call: TRBD2 (5 bases). Germline V lookup: CDR1 SGHRS, CDR2 YFSETQ. Trimming shortened V by 0 bases and J by 0 bases, and 13 bases separated the two germline ends. This CDR3 is 16 amino acids long. The CDR3 reads CASSLEGGFSSYEQYV. In nucleotides, the CDR3 is TGCGCCAGCAGCTTGGAGGGCGGGTTCAGCTCCTACGAGCAGTACGTC.

This clone was detected once. The chain joins TRBV11-2 to TRBJ1-5; D is ambiguous. The CDR3 spans 15 residues. CDR1 is SGHAT, CDR2 FQNNGV, per germline. The V and J ends lost 5 bases and 2 bases respectively, with 13 bases between them. CDR3 DNA: TGTGCCAGCAGCCCCCCGGGTCTCGGCAATCAGCCCCAGCATTTT. Translation: CASSPPGLGNQPQHF. The entire variable domain, with the rest obtained from reference TRBV11-2 and TRBJ1-5, is as follows: EAGVAQSPRYKIIEKRQSVAFWCNPISGHATLYWYQQILGQGPKLLIQFQNNGVVDDSQLPKDRFSAERLKGVDSTLKIQPAKLEDSAVYLCASSPPGLGNQPQHFGDGTRLSIL.

The J gene is TRBJ2-4, the V gene TRBV6-1; D is perhaps TRBD1 (6 bases). The CDR3 contains 13 residues. The V end lost 11 bases, the J end lost 5 bases, and 16 bases lay between the germline ends. Germline V gene lookup returns CDR1 MNHNS and CDR2 SASEGT. The CDR3 coding sequence is TGTGCCGGAGGCCGGGACACTGAAAACATTCAGTACTTC. Its protein is CAGGRDTENIQYF.

V usage is TRBV4-2 and J usage is TRBJ2-1, with TRBD2 matching 9 bases. V was clipped by 10 bases and J by 5 bases; unmatched bases: 6. Germline V CDR1 and CDR2: LGHNA, YNFKEQ. CDR3 length equals 13 residues. CDR3: CATGGRGDNEQFF. The CDR3, as DNA: TGTGCCACCGGCGGGAGGGGGGACAATGAGCAGTTCTTC.

The chain joins TRBV19 to TRBJ1-1; D not certain. CDR1 is LNHDA, CDR2 SQIVND, per germline (reference sequence). The CDR3 spans 12 residues. Trimming shortened V by 1 base and J by 6 bases, and 6 bases separated the two germline ends. The CDR3 sequence: CASSIGVSEAFF. The CDR3 DNA sequence: TGTGCCAGTAGTATAGGAGTTTCTGAAGCTTTCTTT.

The chain links TRBV4-1 to TRBJ2-7, with no clear D. This CDR3 region has 13 residues. V lost 0 bases and J 1 base, leaving 4 bases between the germline ends. From germline, CDR1 is MGHRA and CDR2 YSYEKL. The chain's CDR3 is CASSQDRSYEQYF. CDR3 in DNA: TGCGCCAGCAGCCAAGATAGATCCTACGAGCAGTACTTC.

The rearrangement joins TRBV4-1 to TRBJ1-2, with 7 nucleotides matching TRBD1. The V gene's germline CDR1 is MGHRA and CDR2 YSYEKL. The CDR3 is 13 amino acids. The V and J ends lost 1 base and 7 bases, in that order; junction bases with no gene match: 3. The CDR3 bases are TGCGCCAGCAGCCAAGTCACAGGGGCTGGCTACACCTTC. It codes for CASSQVTGAGYTF.

The rearrangement joins TRBV2 to TRBJ2-1; 10 positions match TRBD2. CDR1 is SNHLY and CDR2 is FYNNEI in the germline V gene. The CDR3 has 16 amino acids. V lost 2 bases and J lost 6; bases outside the gene matches: 7. The CDR3 DNA sequence: TGTGCCAGCAGTGAAAGGGCAGCGGGAGGGGGCAATGAGCAGTTCTTC. It is translated as CASSERAAGGGNEQFF.

The chain links TRBV6-5 to TRBJ2-7, with 10 positions matching TRBD1. The CDR3 spans 14 residues. Germline loops: CDR1 MNHEY, CDR2 SVGAGI. J lost 2 bases, V lost 5 bases, and 3 bases had no gene match. The CDR3 region has the DNA TGTGCCAGCAGTACCGGACAGGGGGCCTACGAGCAGTACTTC. It encodes CASSTGQGAYEQYF.

The chain combines TRBV6-5 with TRBJ2-1; TRBD2 agrees at 11 bases. The V gene's germline CDR1 is MNHEY and CDR2 SVGAGI. V trimming: 2 bases; J trimming: 4 bases; junction bases outside the gene matches: 1. This CDR3 has 15 amino acids. CDR3 in amino acids: CASSYPSGGYNEQFF. Here the CDR3 DNA reads TGTGCCAGCAGTTACCCTAGCGGGGGGTACAATGAGCAGTTCTTC.

The CDR3 DNA follows: TGTGCCTGGAGTCCACGTACGGGGAGGTGGGCTGAAGCTTTCTTT. It translates to CAWSPRTGRWAEAFF. The chain joins TRBV30 to TRBJ1-1, with D uncertain. The CDR3 extends over 15 amino acids. CDR1 GTSNPN and CDR2 SVGIG come from the germline V gene (reference sequence). Trimming stripped 2 bases from V and 6 bases from J, with 19 bases between. Full variable domain (missing parts from reference TRBV30 and TRBJ1-1): SQTIHQWPATLVQPVGSPLSLECTVEGTSNPNLYWYRQAAGRGLQLLFYSVGIGQISSEVPQNLSASRPQDRQFILSSKKLLLSDSGFYLCAWSPRTGRWAEAFFGQGTRLTVV.

The rearrangement uses TRBV6-5 and TRBJ2-1, with 12 bases identical to TRBD2. The ends lost 5 bases at V and 10 bases at J; junction bases unmatched: 3. This CDR3 has 13 amino acids. Per germline, CDR1 MNHEY and CDR2 SVGAGI. CDR3 residues: CASSNGLAGEQFF. The CDR3 bases are TGTGCCAGCAGTAACGGACTAGCGGGGGAGCAGTTCTTC.

This chain joins TRBV6-6 and TRBJ1-1; 10 bases line up with TRBD1. V trimming: 5 bases; J trimming: 4 bases; junction bases outside the gene matches: 4. The germline gives CDR1 MNHNY, CDR2 SVGAGI (reference sequence). This CDR3 is built from 14 residues. The CDR3 spells CASSPRDRGTEAFF. For the CDR3, the DNA is TGTGCCAGCAGTCCCCGGGACAGGGGCACTGAAGCTTTCTTT.

V usage is TRBV7-9 and J usage is TRBJ1-1, with D perhaps matching TRBD1 (5 bases). The CDR3 totals 14 residues. Germline lookup yields CDR1 SEHNR and CDR2 FQNEAQ (reference sequence). Trimming left V 2 bases short and J 6 bases short, with 13 bases between. The CDR3 region has the DNA TGTGCCAGCAGCTTAACTCAGGGCGTCGCTGAAGCTTTCTTT. This encodes CASSLTQGVAEAFF.

In this sample, this clone turned up once. This chain joins TRBV29-1 and TRBJ1-2; 7 bases are a match to TRBD1. Germline CDR1 is SQVTM and CDR2 is ANQGSEA. The CDR3 has 13 amino acids. In DNA form, the CDR3 reads TGCAGTTGCATACCGGGACAGAACTATGGCTACACCTTC. It is translated as CSCIPGQNYGYTF.

This chain connects TRBV29-1 to TRBJ2-2; no reliable D call. Deletions cut 3 bases from V and 3 bases from J, with 5 bases between. There are 12 residues in the CDR3. Germline lookup yields CDR1 SQVTM and CDR2 ANQGSEA. CDR3 amino acids: CSVDSYTGELFF. CDR3 bases: TGCAGCGTTGACAGTTACACCGGGGAGCTGTTTTTT.